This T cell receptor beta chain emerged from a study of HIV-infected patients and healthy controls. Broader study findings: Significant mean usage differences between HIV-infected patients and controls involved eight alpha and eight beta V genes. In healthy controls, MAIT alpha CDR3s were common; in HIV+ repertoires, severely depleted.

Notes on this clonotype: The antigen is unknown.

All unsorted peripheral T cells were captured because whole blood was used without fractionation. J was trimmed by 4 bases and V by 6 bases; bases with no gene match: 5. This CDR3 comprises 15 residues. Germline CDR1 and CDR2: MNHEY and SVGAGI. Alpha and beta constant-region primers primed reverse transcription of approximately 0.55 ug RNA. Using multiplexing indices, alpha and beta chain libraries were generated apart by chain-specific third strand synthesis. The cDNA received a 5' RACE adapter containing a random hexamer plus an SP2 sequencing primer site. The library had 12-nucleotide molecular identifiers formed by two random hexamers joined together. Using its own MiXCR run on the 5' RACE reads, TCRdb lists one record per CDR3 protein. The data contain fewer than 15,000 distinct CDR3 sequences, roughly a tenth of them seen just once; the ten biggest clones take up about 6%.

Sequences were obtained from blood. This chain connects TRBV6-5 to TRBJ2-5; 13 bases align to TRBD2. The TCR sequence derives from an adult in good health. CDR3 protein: CASSPGLAGAETQYF. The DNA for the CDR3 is TGTGCCAGCAGCCCCGGACTAGCGGGAGCAGAGACCCAGTACTTC.